The present TCR beta chain was sequenced within a study of T cell changes during pregnancy in multiple sclerosis. Germline loops: CDR1 SGDLS, CDR2 YYNGEE. With 0 bases removed from V and 3 bases from J, the gap between germline ends came to 13 bases. The CDR3 spans 16 residues. Repertoires were generated with immunoSEQ multiplex PCR, while TCRdb's copy carries only in-frame clones and drops some. The sample contains 30,000 to 45,000 clones, around 90% of which appear only once. Specimen: CD4+ T cells from peripheral blood mononuclear cells, collected in the first trimester of pregnancy. The sequence was collected from a female donor with multiple sclerosis, enrolled in a pregnancy study. V and J are TRBV9 and TRBJ1-3, with a tentative D call TRBD1 (5 bases). CDR3 amino acids: CASSVGVREGGNTIYF. In DNA, the CDR3 is TGTGCCAGCAGCGTAGGTGTCAGGGAGGGTGGAAACACCATATATTTT.